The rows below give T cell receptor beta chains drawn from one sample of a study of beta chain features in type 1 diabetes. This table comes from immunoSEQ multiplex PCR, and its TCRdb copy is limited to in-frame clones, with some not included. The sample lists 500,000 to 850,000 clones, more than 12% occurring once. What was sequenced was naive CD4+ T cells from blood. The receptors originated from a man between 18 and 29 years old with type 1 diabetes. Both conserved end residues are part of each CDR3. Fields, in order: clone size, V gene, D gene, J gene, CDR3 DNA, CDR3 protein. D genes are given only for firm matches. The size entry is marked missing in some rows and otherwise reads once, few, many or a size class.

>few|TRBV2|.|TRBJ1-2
TGTGCCAGCAGCCCGGGGCTCGGCTACACCTTC
CASSPGLGYTF
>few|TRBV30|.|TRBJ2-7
TGTGCCTGGACTTCTCGCAACGAGCAGTACTTC
CAWTSRNEQYF
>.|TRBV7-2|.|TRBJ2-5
TGTGCCAGCAGCTTCGTCCGGGGGCAAGAGACCCAGTACTTC
CASSFVRGQETQYF
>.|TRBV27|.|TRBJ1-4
TGTGCCAGCAGCAAACCGGGACCCGAAAAACTGTTTTTT
CASSKPGPEKLFF
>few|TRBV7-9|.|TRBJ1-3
TGTGCCAGCAGCTTGACAAACTCTGGAAACACCATATATTTT
CASSLTNSGNTIYF
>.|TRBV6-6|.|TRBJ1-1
TGTGCCAGCAGTCGGGACTTAACGAACACTGAAGCTTTCTTT
CASSRDLTNTEAFF
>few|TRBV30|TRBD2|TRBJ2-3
TGTGCCTGGAGGCGGTGGGCTAGCGGGGGTGCAGATACGCAGTATTTT
CAWRRWASGGADTQYF
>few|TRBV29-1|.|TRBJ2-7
TGCAGCGTTGAAGACCGGGCAGGGAGGTCCTACGAGCAGTACTTC
CSVEDRAGRSYEQYF
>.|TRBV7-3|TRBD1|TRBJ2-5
TGTGCCAGCAGCCAAACCGGGACAGGGGGCGGTAGGGAGACCCAGTACTTC
CASSQTGTGGGRETQYF
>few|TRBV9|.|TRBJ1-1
TGTGCCAGCAGCGCTATAAACACTGAAGCTTTCTTT
CASSAINTEAFF
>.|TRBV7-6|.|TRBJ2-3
TGTGCCAGCAGCTTAGGTCCTACTAGCACAGATACGCAGTATTTT
CASSLGPTSTDTQYF
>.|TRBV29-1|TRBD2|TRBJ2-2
TGCAGCTCAAAAGTAGCGGGAGGGCCGGGCACCGGGGAGCTGTTTTTT
CSSKVAGGPGTGELFF
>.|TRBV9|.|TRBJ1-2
TGTGCCAGCAGCGGCAGGGTTTACCTTGGCGGCTACACCTTC
CASSGRVYLGGYTF
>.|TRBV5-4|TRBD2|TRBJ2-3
TGTGCCAGCAGTCCGGGACTAGCGGGGGGGCTCTTAGATACGCAGTATTTT
CASSPGLAGGLLDTQYF
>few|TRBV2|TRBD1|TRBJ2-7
TGTGCCAGCAGGAGGGACAGAAACACCTACGAGCAGTACTTC
CASRRDRNTYEQYF
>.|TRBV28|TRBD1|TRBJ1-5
TGTGCCAGCTGGGGACAGGCGGATCAGCCCCAGCATTTT
CASWGQADQPQHF
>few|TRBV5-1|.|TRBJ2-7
TGCGCCAGCAGCTCTCTAACGGTCGCCTACGAGCAGTACTTC
CASSSLTVAYEQYF
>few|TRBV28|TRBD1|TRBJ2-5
TGTGCCAGCAGTTTGGAGACAGGGGGTAAAGAAGAGACCCAGTACTTC
CASSLETGGKEETQYF
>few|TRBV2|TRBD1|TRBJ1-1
TGTGCCAGCAGTGAGACAGGGATGAACACTGAAGCTTTCTTT
CASSETGMNTEAFF
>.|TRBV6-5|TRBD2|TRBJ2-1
TGTGCCAGCAGTTACGAGTCTAGCGGGAGTAATGAGCAGTTCTTC
CASSYESSGSNEQFF
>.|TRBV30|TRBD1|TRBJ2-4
TGTGCCTGGACCCGACAGGGGTGGAACATTCAGTACTTC
CAWTRQGWNIQYF
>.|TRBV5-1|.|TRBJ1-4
TGCGCCAGCAGCCCTGTGGGGGAAAAACTGTTTTTT
CASSPVGEKLFF
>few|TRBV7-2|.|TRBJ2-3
TGTGCCAGCAGCCTTCAAGCGGGCACAGATACGCAGTATTTT
CASSLQAGTDTQYF
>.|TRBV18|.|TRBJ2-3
TGTGCCAGCTCACTCTACGTCACGGCAGATACGCAGTATTTT
CASSLYVTADTQYF
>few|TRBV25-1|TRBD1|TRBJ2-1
TGTGCCAGCAGTGCCCTGACAGGGTTTGAGCAGTTCTTC
CASSALTGFEQFF
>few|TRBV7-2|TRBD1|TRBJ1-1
TGTGCCAGCAGCTCTTCCGGGACAGGGAGGACTGAAGCTTTCTTT
CASSSSGTGRTEAFF
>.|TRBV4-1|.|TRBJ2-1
TGCGCCAGCAGCCTGGGACCTCTCGCGAACAATGAGCAGTTCTTC
CASSLGPLANNEQFF